The present T cell receptor (beta chain) was sequenced within a study of graft-versus-host responses after intestinal transplantation. Study information: The transplants performed in recipients were multivisceral, liver-intestinal, or isolated intestinal.

Germline assignment: CDR1 SQVTM and CDR2 ANQGSEA. The CDR3 has 15 amino acids. The J segment lost 1 base and the V segment lost 7 bases, leaving 8 bases of the junction unmatched. Sequencing used immunoSEQ multiplex PCR; TCRdb keeps in-frame clones, though not all of them. The sample has over 75,000 clones, 70% to 90% seen once. On this clone: The antigen is unknown.

The specimen comprised unstimulated CD4+ T cells sorted from spleen or lymph node cells, sampled before intestinal transplant. V is TRBV29-1 and J is TRBJ1-1; TRBD1 matches 11 bases. This clonotype was sampled from a human donor who received an intestinal transplant. The CDR3 DNA reads as TGCAGCGCTCTTGGACAGGGGGCGCCGAACACTGAAGCTTTCTTT. Translation gives CSALGQGAPNTEAFF.